One T cell receptor beta chain is described in this entry. The antigen remains undetermined. TCRdb redid the calling of the 5' RACE reads with MiXCR, one entry per CDR3 protein. The data hold some 350,000 distinct CDR3 sequences, with about 15% observed a single time. Germline CDR1 is SGHRS and CDR2 is YFSETQ. CDR3 length: 16 amino acids. The trim removed 1 base at V and 0 bases at J, leaving 4 bases unmatched. This entry belongs to a study of CD8 T cells in ankylosing spondylitis. Study outcomes and limitations: CD8+ cells made up the disease-linked clones, which were relatively rare in peripheral blood. The study looked at matched synovial fluid samples from ankylosing spondylitis patients. Disease-linked clones were reported to be significantly enriched there.

This chain links TRBV5-1 with TRBJ2-1, with 7 bases aligning to TRBD1. Input material: blood, either unsorted or a sorted T cell fraction (not recorded which). The sequence came from a male donor with ankylosing spondylitis or in good health (not recorded which). The CDR3 DNA reads TGCGCCAGCAGCTTGACAGGGGACAGCTCCTACAATGAGCAGTTCTTC. As protein: CASSLTGDSSYNEQFF.